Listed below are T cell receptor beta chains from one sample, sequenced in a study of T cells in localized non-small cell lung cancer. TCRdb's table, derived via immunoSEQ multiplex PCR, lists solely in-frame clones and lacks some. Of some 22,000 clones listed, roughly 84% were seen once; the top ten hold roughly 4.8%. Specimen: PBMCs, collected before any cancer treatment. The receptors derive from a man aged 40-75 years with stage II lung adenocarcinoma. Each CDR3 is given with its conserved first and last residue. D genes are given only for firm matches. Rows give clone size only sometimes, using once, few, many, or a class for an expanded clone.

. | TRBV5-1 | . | CASSEGTGSNYGYTF
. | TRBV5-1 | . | CASSPPQGYEQYF
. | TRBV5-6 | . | CASSLRTVGTEAFF
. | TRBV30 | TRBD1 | CAWETGSGNSPLHF
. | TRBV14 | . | CASSQRSNQPQHF
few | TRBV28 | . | CASSGELGDAFF
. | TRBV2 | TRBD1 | CASRDRGLTEAFF
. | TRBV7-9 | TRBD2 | CASSPRLAGTITDTQYF
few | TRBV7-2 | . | CASSLVYEQYF
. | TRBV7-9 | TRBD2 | CASSRLGNGEGRSYNEQFF
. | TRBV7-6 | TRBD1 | CASSSNPPSGGYGYTF
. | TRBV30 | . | CAWRDRRNPYNEQFF
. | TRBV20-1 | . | CSAKLYTEAFF
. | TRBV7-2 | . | CASSLVGLNYEQYF
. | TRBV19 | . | CASSIGGSLSSYEQYF
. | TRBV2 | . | CASSEHSTYEQYF
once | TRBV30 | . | CAWSSAGTIYGYTF
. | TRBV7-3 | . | CASSPATGRHNEQFF
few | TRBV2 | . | CASSERLPGVNEKLFF
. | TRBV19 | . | CASRPTGNYGYTF
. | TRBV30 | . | CAWSVGPGSTEAFF
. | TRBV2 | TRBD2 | CASIRGGEQYF
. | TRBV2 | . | CASSWGQGRSYNEQFF
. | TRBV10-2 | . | CASSESATPREQFF
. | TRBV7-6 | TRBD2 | CASRGLGAQYF
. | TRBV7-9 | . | CASSLNFGARITEAFF
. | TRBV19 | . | CASRGLLFNQPQHF
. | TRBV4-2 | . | CASSPPTDTQYF
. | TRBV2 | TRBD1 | CASSEARTGFGNTIYF
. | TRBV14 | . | CASSQQETQYF
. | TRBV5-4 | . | CASSGDKKDTQYF
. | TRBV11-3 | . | CASSLDGQVSYEQYF
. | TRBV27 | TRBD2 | CASSPLSSGIGYEQFF
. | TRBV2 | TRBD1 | CASSGDRGYEQYF
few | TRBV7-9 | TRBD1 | CASSIRGQGNSPLHF
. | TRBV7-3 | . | CASSSERGAEQFF
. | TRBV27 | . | CASSVGGYGYTF
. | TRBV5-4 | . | CASSLGAREGYGYTF
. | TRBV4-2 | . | CASSQEPTGELFF
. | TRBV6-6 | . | CASSYYEGPSTDTQYF
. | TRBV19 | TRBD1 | CASSSLRTGNYGYTF
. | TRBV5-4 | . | CASSFGGNTGELFF
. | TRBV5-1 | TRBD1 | CASSSGQGQSPLHF
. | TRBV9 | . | CASSVQGEGNTIYF
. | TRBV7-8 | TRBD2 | CASSLTGLAGVGDTGELFF
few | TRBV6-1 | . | CASSVRNGPQHF
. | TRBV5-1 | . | CASSLDPANRGEKLFF
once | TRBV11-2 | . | CASSLEGFQPQHF
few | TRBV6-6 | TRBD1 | CASRRDREPLHF
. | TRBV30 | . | CAWSVGLEAFF
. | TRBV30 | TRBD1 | CAWIPAGGAPGELFF
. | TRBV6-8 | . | CASRTPGTSKGHEQFF